The entry below describes one T cell receptor beta chain. The data stem from a study of blood T cell repertoires in COVID-19. Libraries were prepared by immunoSEQ multiplex PCR; TCRdb keeps only in-frame clonotypes and omits some of them. The data hold about 190,000 clones, with 70% to 85% observed a single time. Germline V lookup: CDR1 MDHEN, CDR2 SYDVKM. Trimming took off 4 bases at V and 12 bases at J, with 13 bases between the two ends. The CDR3 is 12 amino acids. This clonotype was obtained from a woman in her twenties or thirties who had recovered from COVID-19. This sequence joins TRBV28 and TRBJ1-5, with D maybe TRBD1 (6 bases). The sample taken for sequencing was PBMCs or T cells enriched from blood (not recorded which). The CDR3 DNA reads as TGTGCCAGCAGTTCAGCCAGGGGCCGCCAGCATTTT. Translated, it gives CASSSARGRQHF.